The rows below give T cell receptor beta chains drawn from one sample of a study of radiation and T cells in renal cell carcinoma. This table comes from immunoSEQ multiplex PCR, and its TCRdb copy is limited to in-frame clones, with some not included. The repertoire holds tens of thousands of clones, with just under 80% as singletons. Sequencing used blood, obtained from a patient whose treatment included radiotherapy and nephrectomy. Source of these receptors: a man aged 55 to 70 with renal cell carcinoma. Each CDR3 is given with its conserved first and last residue. The order of the fields is D gene, J gene, clone size, V gene, CDR3 DNA, CDR3 protein. The D gene is left open where the match is weak. Clone size is stated in some rows and not others, as once, few, many or a class when expanded.

TRBD2	TRBJ2-1	few	TRBV25-1	TGTGCCAGCAGTGACCCTAGCGGGGTGTATGAGCAGTTCTTC	CASSDPSGVYEQFF
-	TRBJ1-4	few	TRBV5-1	TGCGCCAGCAGCCGAGAGGGGAGCCATGAAAAACTGTTTTTT	CASSREGSHEKLFF
-	TRBJ2-3	-	TRBV4-1	TGCGCCAGCAGCCAAACAACCGAATGGGGCACAGATACGCAGTATTTT	CASSQTTEWGTDTQYF
-	TRBJ1-2	few	TRBV6-6	TGTGCCAGCAGTTACTCGGATGGGGGGCATGGCTACACCTTC	CASSYSDGGHGYTF
-	TRBJ2-1	-	TRBV28	TGTGCCAGCAGGGAGGGGGCTCGGGGACTGAATGAGCAGTTCTTC	CASREGARGLNEQFF
-	TRBJ1-2	-	TRBV27	TGTGCCAGCAGTTACCGCGGGAGGATGAACTATGGCTACACCTTC	CASSYRGRMNYGYTF
TRBD1	TRBJ2-1	-	TRBV5-4	TGTGCCAGCAGCTTGGCACGGACAGGGGGTTTGAATGAGCAATTCTTC	CASSLARTGGLNEQFF
TRBD2	TRBJ2-3	-	TRBV13	TGTGCCAGCAGCTTTCGGCTAGCGGGACGTAGCACAGATACGCAGTATTTT	CASSFRLAGRSTDTQYF
TRBD1	TRBJ1-2	-	TRBV6-5	TGTGCCAGCGCTGGGACAGTCCGAGGGTACACCTTC	CASAGTVRGYTF
TRBD1	TRBJ2-5	-	TRBV11-3	TGTGCCAGCAGCTCCTCGGGACAGGGCCAAGAGACCCAGTACTTC	CASSSSGQGQETQYF
-	TRBJ1-2	-	TRBV10-2	TGCGCCAGCAGCCCTCGGGGGAGGCCTCAAAACTATGGCTACACCTTC	CASSPRGRPQNYGYTF
-	TRBJ2-1	-	TRBV7-9	TGTGCCAGCAGCTTAGACAGGTCGAGCTCCTACAATGAGCAGTTCTTC	CASSLDRSSSYNEQFF
TRBD2	TRBJ2-1	-	TRBV7-8	TGTGCCAGCAGCTTAGTTCCCACTAGCGGAGCGAACAATGAGCAGTTCTTC	CASSLVPTSGANNEQFF
-	TRBJ2-1	-	TRBV5-4	TGTGCCAGCAGCTTGGCCCTCGGACGGGGCCACAATGAGCAGTTCTTC	CASSLALGRGHNEQFF
-	TRBJ2-5	-	TRBV10-2	TGCGCCAGCAGTGAAGACGTCTCAGAGACCCAGTACTTC	CASSEDVSETQYF